This TCR beta chain was recorded in a study of beta chain features in type 1 diabetes. The wider study: In all, around 99 million sorted cells from all samples were analyzed. Whole-study results and caveats: The study found fewer insertions and more deletions at VDJ junctions in type 1 diabetes patients.

cDNA synthesis used the whole RNA isolate, giving expressed TCRB sequences. This table comes from immunoSEQ multiplex PCR, and its TCRdb copy is limited to in-frame clones, with some not included. In the table there are 310,000 or so clones, less than 10% of which are singletons. This clone was detected only a few times. Antigen specificity is unknown. V lost 5 bases and J 7 bases, leaving 12 bases between the germline ends. Germline CDR1 reads SNHLY; CDR2 reads FYNNEI. CDR3 length equals 13 residues. The chain couples TRBV2 to TRBJ1-5, with D uncertain. The sequenced sample consisted of central memory CD4+ T cells from blood. The source of this sequence is a woman aged 18 to 35 in good health. CDR3: CASSLLAVQPQHF. The CDR3 region has the DNA TGTGCCAGCAGTTTGCTCGCGGTCCAGCCCCAGCATTTT.